This is a list of T cell receptor beta chains from one sample in a study of shared clonotypes between healthy human individuals. TCRdb's copy holds only in-frame clones and misses some; the assay was immunoSEQ multiplex PCR. Seen here are a few hundred thousand clones, around 97% observed once, and the top ten hold around 0.06%. Sequences were obtained from naive CD4+ T cells sorted from blood. The receptors originated from a woman between 25 and 40 years old in good health. Each CDR3 is given with its conserved first and last residue. A D gene is named only where the DNA matches it firmly. A row's size may be missing; if present it is once, few, many or a size class.

d_call: NA; v_call: TRBV6-6; clone_size: NA; j_call: TRBJ1-5; cdr3_nt: TGTGCCAGCAGTTACCGCCAAAACAGGAGAGATCAGCCCCAGCATTTT; cdr3_aa: CASSYRQNRRDQPQHF
d_call: TRBD2; v_call: TRBV6-5; clone_size: NA; j_call: TRBJ2-1; cdr3_nt: TGTGCCAGCAGTTTATCTAGCGGAAGCTCCTACAATGAGCAGTTCTTC; cdr3_aa: CASSLSSGSSYNEQFF
d_call: NA; v_call: TRBV4-1; clone_size: NA; j_call: TRBJ2-1; cdr3_nt: TGCGCCAGCAGCCAAGAGAGAGCGGGTTACAATGAGCAGTTCTTC; cdr3_aa: CASSQERAGYNEQFF
d_call: NA; v_call: TRBV4-1; clone_size: once; j_call: TRBJ1-5; cdr3_nt: TGCGCCAGCAGCCCACGACAGTTCCTTAGCAATCAGCCCCAGCATTTT; cdr3_aa: CASSPRQFLSNQPQHF
d_call: NA; v_call: TRBV7-7; clone_size: NA; j_call: TRBJ1-1; cdr3_nt: TGTGCCAGCAGCATAACACAGAACACTGAAGCTTTCTTT; cdr3_aa: CASSITQNTEAFF
d_call: NA; v_call: TRBV19; clone_size: NA; j_call: TRBJ1-2; cdr3_nt: TGTGCCAGGGGACCAGGGTGTTATGGCTACACCTTC; cdr3_aa: CARGPGCYGYTF
d_call: NA; v_call: TRBV28; clone_size: NA; j_call: TRBJ1-6; cdr3_nt: TGTGCCAGCAGTTTACCGGGCGGGACCCGCAATTCACCCCTCCACTTT; cdr3_aa: CASSLPGGTRNSPLHF
d_call: NA; v_call: TRBV11-2; clone_size: NA; j_call: TRBJ1-1; cdr3_nt: TGTGCCAGCAGCCCAGGGGAGAACACTGAAGCTTTCTTT; cdr3_aa: CASSPGENTEAFF
d_call: NA; v_call: TRBV14; clone_size: NA; j_call: TRBJ2-3; cdr3_nt: TGTGCCAGCAGCCAACTGGGCAGGAGGACAGATACGCAGTATTTT; cdr3_aa: CASSQLGRRTDTQYF
d_call: TRBD2; v_call: TRBV4-1; clone_size: NA; j_call: TRBJ2-7; cdr3_nt: TGCGCCAGCAGCCAAGATTCGGGCGGGAGTTCTTACGAGCAGTACTTC; cdr3_aa: CASSQDSGGSSYEQYF
d_call: TRBD1; v_call: TRBV28; clone_size: NA; j_call: TRBJ1-2; cdr3_nt: TGTGCCAGCAGGGGGCGAGGGACAGGGGGCGCGCATATCTATGGCTACACCTTC; cdr3_aa: CASRGRGTGGAHIYGYTF
d_call: TRBD1; v_call: TRBV10-3; clone_size: NA; j_call: TRBJ1-5; cdr3_nt: TGTGCCATCAGCGACAGGGAGGTTCAGCCCCAGCATTTT; cdr3_aa: CAISDREVQPQHF
d_call: NA; v_call: TRBV18; clone_size: NA; j_call: TRBJ1-5; cdr3_nt: TGTGCCAGCTCACCCGATAGCAATCAGCCCCAGCATTTT; cdr3_aa: CASSPDSNQPQHF
d_call: TRBD2; v_call: TRBV2; clone_size: NA; j_call: TRBJ2-7; cdr3_nt: TGTGCCAGCAGGCCCGCGGGAGCCTATAGCGCGACCGAGCAGTACTTC; cdr3_aa: CASRPAGAYSATEQYF
d_call: NA; v_call: TRBV6-1; clone_size: once; j_call: TRBJ2-4; cdr3_nt: TGTGCCAGCAGTGAAGCACTACTCCGAAGTCTCGCCAAAAACATTCAGTACTTC; cdr3_aa: CASSEALLRSLAKNIQYF
d_call: NA; v_call: TRBV19; clone_size: NA; j_call: TRBJ1-5; cdr3_nt: TGTGCCAGTAGGGGGTGGGGGGGCAACCAGCCCCAGCATTTT; cdr3_aa: CASRGWGGNQPQHF
d_call: NA; v_call: TRBV5-5; clone_size: NA; j_call: TRBJ2-1; cdr3_nt: TGTGCCAGCAGCTTGACACTCAATAACAATGAGCAGTTCTTC; cdr3_aa: CASSLTLNNNEQFF
d_call: NA; v_call: TRBV28; clone_size: NA; j_call: TRBJ1-1; cdr3_nt: TGTGCCAGCAGTCCAGGGGACATGAACACTGAAGCTTTCTTT; cdr3_aa: CASSPGDMNTEAFF
d_call: TRBD2; v_call: TRBV5-1; clone_size: NA; j_call: TRBJ2-1; cdr3_nt: TGCGCCAGCAGCCCGGGACTAGCGGATAACAATGAGCAGTTCTTC; cdr3_aa: CASSPGLADNNEQFF
d_call: TRBD2; v_call: TRBV6-5; clone_size: NA; j_call: TRBJ2-1; cdr3_nt: TGTGCCAGCAGTTACACTAGCGGGAGGACGTATGAGCAGTTCTTC; cdr3_aa: CASSYTSGRTYEQFF
d_call: NA; v_call: TRBV19; clone_size: NA; j_call: TRBJ2-7; cdr3_nt: TGTGCCAGTAGTACCGCGGATGGCAGTCGGTCGACCGAGCAGTACTTC; cdr3_aa: CASSTADGSRSTEQYF
d_call: NA; v_call: TRBV7-9; clone_size: once; j_call: TRBJ2-7; cdr3_nt: TGTGCCAGCAGCTTAGGGGTCGGAGAGCAGTACTTC; cdr3_aa: CASSLGVGEQYF
d_call: NA; v_call: TRBV7-6; clone_size: NA; j_call: TRBJ2-4; cdr3_nt: TGTGCCAGCAGCTTAGTGTGGGCGGACATTCAGTACTTC; cdr3_aa: CASSLVWADIQYF
d_call: TRBD2; v_call: TRBV27; clone_size: NA; j_call: TRBJ2-7; cdr3_nt: TGTGCCAGCAGTTTCCGGACTAGCGGCTACGAGCAGTACTTC; cdr3_aa: CASSFRTSGYEQYF
d_call: NA; v_call: TRBV9; clone_size: NA; j_call: TRBJ1-2; cdr3_nt: TGTGCCAGCAGCGTAGTTAAGACCGCTAACTATGGCTACACCTTC; cdr3_aa: CASSVVKTANYGYTF
d_call: NA; v_call: TRBV5-1; clone_size: NA; j_call: TRBJ2-7; cdr3_nt: TGCGCCAGCAGCTTGGGGAGGGCAGGGAACGAGCAGTACTTC; cdr3_aa: CASSLGRAGNEQYF
d_call: NA; v_call: TRBV11-2; clone_size: NA; j_call: TRBJ2-3; cdr3_nt: TGTGCCAGCAGCTCCCCTAGCCGGGGAGATACGCAGTATTTT; cdr3_aa: CASSSPSRGDTQYF
d_call: NA; v_call: TRBV6-6; clone_size: NA; j_call: TRBJ1-4; cdr3_nt: TGTGCCAGCAGTTATACAGAAGTAGAAAAACTGTTTTTT; cdr3_aa: CASSYTEVEKLFF
d_call: TRBD2; v_call: TRBV7-3; clone_size: NA; j_call: TRBJ2-7; cdr3_nt: TGTGCCAGCAGCATAATTAGCGGGAGGGCCGGGTACGAGCAGTACTTC; cdr3_aa: CASSIISGRAGYEQYF
d_call: NA; v_call: TRBV28; clone_size: once; j_call: TRBJ2-7; cdr3_nt: TGTGCCAGCAAGTTAGGTAGAGCCTACGAGCAGTACTTC; cdr3_aa: CASKLGRAYEQYF
d_call: NA; v_call: TRBV6-5; clone_size: NA; j_call: TRBJ2-2; cdr3_nt: TGTGCCAGCCGAAGGGGTCCGGGCACCGGGGAGCTGTTTTTT; cdr3_aa: CASRRGPGTGELFF
d_call: TRBD1; v_call: TRBV28; clone_size: NA; j_call: TRBJ2-1; cdr3_nt: TGTGCCAGCACCCTTCGGGACAGGTCATACGGTGAGCAGTTCTTC; cdr3_aa: CASTLRDRSYGEQFF
d_call: NA; v_call: TRBV5-1; clone_size: once; j_call: TRBJ2-1; cdr3_nt: TGCGCCAGCAGCCAGGAAACAGGAGGCGAGCAGTTCTTC; cdr3_aa: CASSQETGGEQFF
d_call: NA; v_call: TRBV7-8; clone_size: once; j_call: TRBJ2-1; cdr3_nt: TGTGCCAGCAGCTTAGTGCCGGGTTACAATGAGCAGTTCTTC; cdr3_aa: CASSLVPGYNEQFF
d_call: NA; v_call: TRBV5-1; clone_size: NA; j_call: TRBJ2-7; cdr3_nt: TGCGCCAGCAGCTTGTCGGGGGACCAATACGAGCAGTACTTC; cdr3_aa: CASSLSGDQYEQYF
d_call: NA; v_call: TRBV6-6; clone_size: NA; j_call: TRBJ2-5; cdr3_nt: TGTGCCAGCAGTTCCGGGACCTCTCCTGAGACCCAGTACTTC; cdr3_aa: CASSSGTSPETQYF
d_call: TRBD1; v_call: TRBV11-3; clone_size: once; j_call: TRBJ2-3; cdr3_nt: TGTGCCAGCAGCCCGGGGACAGGGGGCGCAGATACGCAGTATTTT; cdr3_aa: CASSPGTGGADTQYF
d_call: NA; v_call: TRBV5-6; clone_size: NA; j_call: TRBJ1-4; cdr3_nt: TGTGCCAGCAGCCATGCAGGGTTGAATGAAAAACTGTTTTTT; cdr3_aa: CASSHAGLNEKLFF
d_call: NA; v_call: TRBV19; clone_size: NA; j_call: TRBJ2-1; cdr3_nt: TGTGCCAGTAGTATAGAACTAGTCAATGAGCAGTTCTTC; cdr3_aa: CASSIELVNEQFF
d_call: NA; v_call: TRBV19; clone_size: NA; j_call: TRBJ2-7; cdr3_nt: TGTGCCAGTAGTGACGGGGGGACACCACCATCCTACGAGCAGTACTTC; cdr3_aa: CASSDGGTPPSYEQYF
d_call: NA; v_call: TRBV18; clone_size: NA; j_call: TRBJ1-5; cdr3_nt: TGTGCCAGCTCACCATTCGGGGACAATCAGCCCCAGCATTTT; cdr3_aa: CASSPFGDNQPQHF
d_call: NA; v_call: TRBV5-1; clone_size: NA; j_call: TRBJ2-7; cdr3_nt: TGCGCCAGCAGCAGACGCGGCTACGAGCAGTACTTC; cdr3_aa: CASSRRGYEQYF
d_call: NA; v_call: TRBV5-1; clone_size: NA; j_call: TRBJ2-6; cdr3_nt: TGCGCCAGCAGCTTGGTAAGCGGAAACTCTGGGGCCAACGTCCTGACTTTC; cdr3_aa: CASSLVSGNSGANVLTF
d_call: NA; v_call: TRBV25-1; clone_size: NA; j_call: TRBJ1-2; cdr3_nt: TGTGCCAGCAGTTCGAATTCGGAAAGTCTTCGTGGCTACACCTTC; cdr3_aa: CASSSNSESLRGYTF
d_call: NA; v_call: TRBV27; clone_size: NA; j_call: TRBJ2-1; cdr3_nt: TGTGCCAGCAGTGGGGACACTCGCTCCTACAATGAGCAGTTCTTC; cdr3_aa: CASSGDTRSYNEQFF
d_call: NA; v_call: TRBV28; clone_size: NA; j_call: TRBJ2-7; cdr3_nt: TGTGCCAGCAGTGAGACAGTCCGCTACGAGCAGTACTTC; cdr3_aa: CASSETVRYEQYF